The T cell receptor beta chain under discussion was sequenced for a study of cytomegalovirus exposure and HLA in healthy donors. Overall study context: Most donors, less than 85% of some 400 genotyped, fell in the Caucasian-associated ancestry cluster. General observations from the study: Later genetic work tied a missense DCLRE1C variant to beta-chain V and J trimming. Analyses of presence/absence relied on an assumption of roughly uniform sequencing depth across donors.

V was clipped by 6 bases and J by 2 bases; unmatched bases: 9. The CDR3 consists of 16 residues. The germline CDR1 and CDR2 sequences are MGHRA and YSYEKL. This clone was seen once. Its antigen remains unknown. 60 Vbeta and 13 Jbeta primers were used in PCR. The table came from immunoSEQ multiplex PCR; TCRdb's copy has only in-frame clones and leaves some out. The sample yields 150,000 or so clones, approximately 79% seen once. The source of this sequence is a man between 35 and 55 years old in good health and CMV-seropositive. Input material: PBMCs. The chain recombines TRBV4-1 with TRBJ2-7; TRBD1 aligns across 11 bases. This CDR3 is CASSLSPGQGAYEQYF. CDR3 DNA sequence: TGCGCCAGCAGTCTCTCCCCGGGACAGGGGGCCTACGAGCAGTACTTC.